The source of this T cell receptor (beta chain) is a study of blood T cell repertoires in COVID-19. TCRdb's table, derived via immunoSEQ multiplex PCR, lists solely in-frame clones and lacks some. In the table there are approximately 50,000 clones, roughly 87% of which are singletons. Germline CDR1 SGHTS, CDR2 YDEGEE. This CDR3 has 16 residues. With 5 bases removed from V and 5 bases from J, the gap between germline ends came to 22 bases. The chain recombines TRBV5-8 with TRBJ2-5; TRBD2 is a possible D gene (6 bases). The sample comprised peripheral blood. This clonotype was obtained from a human donor in a cohort sampled during active COVID-19. The CDR3 sequence is CASRPGGGPHRETQYF. The CDR3 DNA is TGTGCCAGCAGGCCAGGTGGAGGGCCCCACCGGGAGACCCAGTACTTC. Full variable domain (remainder filled in from reference TRBV5-8 and TRBJ2-5): EAGVTQSPTHLIKTRGQQATLRCSPISGHTSVYWYQQALGLGLQFLLWYDEGEERNRGNFPPRFSGRQFPNYSSELNVNALELEDSALYLCASRPGGGPHRETQYFGPGTRLLVL.